The 20 T cell receptor beta chains below all came from one sample that was sequenced in a study of shared clonotypes between healthy human individuals. TCRdb's copy holds only in-frame clones and misses some; the assay was immunoSEQ multiplex PCR. The table includes about 820,000 clones, 92% detected once. CD8 cells regarded as naive lacked CD45RO, were positively chosen for CCR7, and omitted terminally differentiated effector memory CD45RA+ cells. Material for sequencing was naive CD8+ T cells sorted from blood. Every receptor here comes from a man aged 25 to 40 in good health.

This rearrangement joins TRBV29-1 to TRBJ2-7; no clear D. The CDR3 is 11 amino acids. CDR1 is SQVTM, CDR2 ANQGSEA, per germline. The V end lost 7 bases, the J end lost 3 bases, and 10 bases lay between the germline ends. CDR3: CSASGSYEQYF. The CDR3 DNA sequence: TGCAGCGCGTCCGGTAGCTACGAGCAGTACTTC.

The genes are TRBV13 and TRBJ2-7; TRBD1 aligns across 7 bases. The CDR3 runs 14 residues. From germline, CDR1 is PRHDT and CDR2 FYEKMQ (reference sequence). J was trimmed by 3 bases and V by 5 bases; bases with no gene match: 7. This chain's CDR3 is CASSHRDRYYEQYF. In nucleotides, the CDR3 is TGTGCCAGCAGCCACCGGGACAGATACTACGAGCAGTACTTC.

The genes are TRBV28 and TRBJ1-1; no firm D call. This CDR3 spans 12 amino acids. In germline, CDR1 is MDHEN, CDR2 SYDVKM. Trimming pared 10 bases from V and 1 base from J, leaving 10 bases between. The CDR3 bases are TGTGCCACAGAACACGGGAACACTGAAGCTTTCTTT. Translated, it gives CATEHGNTEAFF.

The sample holds a few counts of this clone. The gene calls are TRBV6-1 and TRBJ1-5; D is uncertain. The length of the CDR3 is 14 residues. The germline V and J ends were trimmed by 8 bases and 6 bases, with 17 bases remaining between them. Germline loops: CDR1 MNHNS, CDR2 SASEGT. The CDR3 is CASARTGFSQPQHF. The CDR3 DNA reads TGTGCCAGCGCCAGGACGGGTTTTTCTCAGCCCCAGCATTTT.

The chain uses TRBV11-2 and TRBJ2-7; 8 bases fit TRBD2. Germline CDR1 and CDR2: SGHAT and FQNNGV. V lost 3 bases to trimming and J lost 2 bases; unmatched junction nucleotides: 3. CDR3 length: 14 residues. The CDR3 is CASSFSGTAYEQYF. DNA of the CDR3: TGTGCCAGCAGCTTTAGCGGGACTGCCTACGAGCAGTACTTC.

The chain combines TRBV6-6 with TRBJ2-7; 8 bases are a match to TRBD1. The length of the CDR3 is 12 residues. The V and J ends lost 6 bases and 6 bases, in that order; junction bases with no gene match: 4. CDR1 is MNHNY and CDR2 is SVGAGI in the germline V gene (reference sequence). The CDR3 sequence is CASRVQGGEQYF. In nucleotides, the CDR3 is TGTGCCAGCAGGGTACAGGGGGGCGAGCAGTACTTC.

This clone was observed a few times. The chain has TRBV27 and TRBJ2-7; 14 bases map to TRBD2. The CDR3 contains 18 residues. The V and J ends lost 2 bases and 4 bases, in that order; junction bases with no gene match: 10. The germline CDR1 and CDR2 sequences are MNHEY and SMNVEV (reference sequence). CDR3 in amino acids: CASSLRLPGLAGEYEQYF. CDR3 sequence (DNA): TGTGCCAGCAGTTTAAGGCTCCCGGGACTAGCGGGAGAATACGAGCAGTACTTC.

The chain joins TRBV27 to TRBJ2-7; TRBD1 is a possible D gene (6 bases). Trimming removed 7 bases at V and 2 bases at J, with 18 bases between. The CDR3 runs 15 residues. The V gene's germline CDR1 is MNHEY and CDR2 SMNVEV (reference sequence). CDR3 in DNA: TGTGCCAGCAAACAAGAAGGGGGACCTGCCTACGAGCAGTACTTC. Residues: CASKQEGGPAYEQYF.

CDR3 DNA sequence: TGTGCCAGTAGTATATCTAGTAATGAGTGGAATGAGCAGTTCTTC. Translated, it gives CASSISSNEWNEQFF. The chain employs TRBV19 and TRBJ2-1; D uncertain. Between the trimmed V and J ends, which lost 2 bases and 7 bases, there was a span of 15 bases. The germline gives CDR1 LNHDA, CDR2 SQIVND (reference sequence). The CDR3 loop spans 15 amino acids. Supplemented by reference TRBV19 and TRBJ2-1, the full variable domain reads DGGITQSPKYLFRKEGQNVTLSCEQNLNHDAMYWYRQDPGQGLRLIYYSQIVNDFQKGDIAEGYSVSREKKESFPLTVTSAQKNPTAFYLCASSISSNEWNEQFFGPGTRLTVL.

The chain joins TRBV2 to TRBJ1-1; tentative D call: TRBD1 (5 bases). This CDR3 region has 14 residues. Germline loops: CDR1 SNHLY, CDR2 FYNNEI. The V and J ends lost 3 bases and 2 bases respectively, with 10 bases between them. The CDR3, as DNA: TGTGCCAGCAGTGAGGGACGGCTAAACACTGAAGCTTTCTTT. Translation: CASSEGRLNTEAFF.

This chain links TRBV11-2 with TRBJ2-1; no definite D call. Germline loops: CDR1 SGHAT, CDR2 FQNNGV. V was pared by 5 bases and J by 6 bases, with 5 bases between. This CDR3 is built from 11 residues. The CDR3 DNA follows: TGTGCCAGCAGCCACCTCAATGAGCAGTTCTTC. It translates to CASSHLNEQFF.

The rearrangement uses TRBV12-5 and TRBJ2-7; D gene uncertain. CDR1 and CDR2 (germline): LGHNT, FRNRAP. There are 13 residues in the CDR3. Between the trimmed V and J ends, which lost 7 bases and 3 bases, there was a span of 13 bases. This CDR3 reads CASAPRWDYEQYF. CDR3 DNA sequence: TGTGCTAGTGCCCCGAGGTGGGACTACGAGCAGTACTTC.

The rearrangement uses TRBV4-1 and TRBJ1-1; TRBD1 might be the D (5 bases). Per the germline V gene, CDR1 is MGHRA and CDR2 is YSYEKL. V was shortened by 4 bases and J by 2 bases, with 14 bases between the two germline ends. The CDR3 extends over 15 amino acids. The CDR3 DNA is TGCGCCAGCAGCCCCAGAGTAGGGACTAACACTGAAGCTTTCTTT. Translated, it gives CASSPRVGTNTEAFF.

The J gene is TRBJ2-3, the V gene TRBV27; 9 bases line up with TRBD2. In germline, CDR1 is MNHEY, CDR2 SMNVEV (reference sequence). After removal of 5 bases from V and 5 bases from J, the junction contained 8 bases not matched to a gene. This CDR3 has 15 amino acids. The CDR3 DNA reads as TGTGCCAGCAGTAAAACTATAGCGGGGGTAGATACGCAGTATTTT. Amino acid sequence: CASSKTIAGVDTQYF.

This clone appeared a few times. V gene TRBV27 combines with J gene TRBJ1-2, with D perhaps TRBD1 (6 bases). This CDR3 spans 12 amino acids. Per the germline V gene, CDR1 is MNHEY and CDR2 is SMNVEV (reference sequence). V lost 8 bases to trimming and J lost 8 bases, with 15 bases between them. As DNA, the CDR3 is TGTGCCAGCGGAAAGGGGGTAGGAGGCTACACCTTC. Translating it yields CASGKGVGGYTF.

A note on this clone: Different DNA sequences within this sample yield the same CDR3. The gene calls are TRBV7-6 and TRBJ2-7; the match to TRBD2 covers 7 bases. The germline gives CDR1 SGHVS, CDR2 FNYEAQ. V shed 1 base, J shed 3 bases, and the junction held 3 bases outside the gene matches. CDR3 length: 14 residues. Written as DNA, the CDR3 is TGTGCCAGCAGCTTAGAGGCTAGCGGCTACGAGCAGTACTTC. Residues: CASSLEASGYEQYF. Full variable domain (remainder filled in from reference TRBV7-6 and TRBJ2-7): GAGVSQSPRYKVTKRGQDVALRCDPISGHVSLYWYRQALGQGPEFLTYFNYEAQQDKSGLPNDRFSAERPEGSISTLTIQRTEQRDSAMYRCASSLEASGYEQYFGPGTRLTVT.

The chain carries TRBV10-1 and TRBJ2-2, with 11 bases fitting TRBD1. There are 15 residues in the CDR3. V lost 5 bases, J lost 4 bases, and 3 bases stayed unmatched. Germline lookup yields CDR1 WNHNN and CDR2 SYGVQD (reference sequence). CDR3 coding DNA: TGCGCCAGCAGTTGGGGACAGGGGGGCACCGGGGAGCTGTTTTTT. As protein: CASSWGQGGTGELFF.

V is TRBV4-3 and J is TRBJ2-5; 8 positions match TRBD1. Trimming removed 0 bases from V and 4 bases from J; junction bases left unmatched: 4. CDR1 and CDR2 from the germline V gene are LGHNA and YSLEER. The CDR3 length is 15 residues. The CDR3 DNA reads as TGCGCCAGCAGCCAAGACGGACAGGGCGGAGAGACCCAGTACTTC. Translation: CASSQDGQGGETQYF.

The rearrangement uses TRBV27 and TRBJ1-2; 9 nucleotides line up with TRBD1. J gave up 7 bases and V 3 bases, and 9 bases lay outside the gene matches. This CDR3 comprises 15 residues. Germline V gives CDR1 MNHEY, CDR2 SMNVEV (reference sequence). CDR3 sequence: CASSLGDRALGGYTF. The CDR3 DNA reads TGTGCCAGCAGTTTGGGGGACAGGGCGTTGGGTGGCTACACCTTC.

This clone was recorded a few times. The V call is TRBV25-1, the J call TRBJ2-5; D remains unclear. Trimming removed 4 bases at V and 3 bases at J, with 3 bases between. Germline values: CDR1 MGHDK, CDR2 SYGVNS. CDR3 size: 11 residues. The DNA for the CDR3 is TGTGCCAGCAGTGGCAAAGAGACCCAGTACTTC. Its protein is CASSGKETQYF.